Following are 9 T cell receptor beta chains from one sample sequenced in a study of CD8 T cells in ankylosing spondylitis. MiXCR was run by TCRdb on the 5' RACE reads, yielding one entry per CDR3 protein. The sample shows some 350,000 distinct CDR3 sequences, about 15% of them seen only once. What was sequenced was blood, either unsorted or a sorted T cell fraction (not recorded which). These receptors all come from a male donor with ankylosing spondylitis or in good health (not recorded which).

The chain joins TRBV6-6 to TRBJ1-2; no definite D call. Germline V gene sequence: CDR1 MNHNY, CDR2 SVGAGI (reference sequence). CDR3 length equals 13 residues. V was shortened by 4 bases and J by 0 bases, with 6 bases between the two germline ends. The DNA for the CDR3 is TGTGCCAGCAGTTCCGACCCTAACTATGGCTACACCTTC. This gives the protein CASSSDPNYGYTF.

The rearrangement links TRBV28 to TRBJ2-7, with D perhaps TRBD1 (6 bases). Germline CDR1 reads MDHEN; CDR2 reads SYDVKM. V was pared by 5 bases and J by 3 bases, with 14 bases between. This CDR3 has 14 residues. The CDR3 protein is CASSTYGQFYEQYF. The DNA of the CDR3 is TGTGCCAGCAGTACCTACGGACAGTTCTACGAGCAGTACTTC.

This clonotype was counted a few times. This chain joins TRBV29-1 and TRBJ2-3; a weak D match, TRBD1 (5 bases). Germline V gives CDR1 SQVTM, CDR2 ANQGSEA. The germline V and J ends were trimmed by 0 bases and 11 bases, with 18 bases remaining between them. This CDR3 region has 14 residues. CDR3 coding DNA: TGCAGCGTTGAAGAAGCTCACCTAGGGGTTAAGCAGTATTTT. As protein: CSVEEAHLGVKQYF.

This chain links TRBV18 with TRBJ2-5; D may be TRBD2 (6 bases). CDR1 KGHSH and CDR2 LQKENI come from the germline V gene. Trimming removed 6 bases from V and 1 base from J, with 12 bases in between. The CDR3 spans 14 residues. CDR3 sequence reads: CASSPGVSQETQYF. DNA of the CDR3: TGTGCCAGCTCTCCGGGAGTATCCCAAGAGACCCAGTACTTC.

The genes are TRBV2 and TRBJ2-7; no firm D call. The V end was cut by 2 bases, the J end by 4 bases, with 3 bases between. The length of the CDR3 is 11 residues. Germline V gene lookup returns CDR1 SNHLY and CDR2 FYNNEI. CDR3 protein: CASSEWYEQYF. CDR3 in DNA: TGTGCCAGCAGTGAATGGTACGAGCAGTACTTC.

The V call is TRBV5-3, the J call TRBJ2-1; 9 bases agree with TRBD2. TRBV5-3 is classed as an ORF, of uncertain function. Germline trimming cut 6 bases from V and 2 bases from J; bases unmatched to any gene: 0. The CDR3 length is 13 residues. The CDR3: CARIAGAYNEQFF. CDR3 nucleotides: TGTGCCAGAATAGCGGGAGCCTACAATGAGCAGTTCTTC.

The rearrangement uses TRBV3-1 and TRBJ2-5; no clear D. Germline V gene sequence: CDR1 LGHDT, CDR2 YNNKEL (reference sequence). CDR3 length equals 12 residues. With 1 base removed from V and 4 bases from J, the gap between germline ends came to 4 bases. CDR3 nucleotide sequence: TGTGCCAGCAGCCAAGCCCGAGAGACCCAGTACTTC. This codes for CASSQARETQYF.

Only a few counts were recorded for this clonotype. CDR3 region: CSVLSGKEAFF. CDR3 in DNA: TGCAGCGTCCTAAGTGGGAAGGAGGCTTTCTTT. The V gene is TRBV29-1, the J gene TRBJ1-1; D not resolved. Germline V gene sequence: CDR1 SQVTM, CDR2 ANQGSEA. V dropped 6 bases and J dropped 11 bases, with 16 bases sitting between them. There are 11 residues in the CDR3.

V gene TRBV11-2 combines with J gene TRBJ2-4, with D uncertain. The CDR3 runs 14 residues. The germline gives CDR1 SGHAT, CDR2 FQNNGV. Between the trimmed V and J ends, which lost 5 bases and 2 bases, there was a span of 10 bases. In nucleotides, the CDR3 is TGTGCCAGCAGCGCCTATTCCTCCAAAAACATTCAGTACTTC. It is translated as CASSAYSSKNIQYF.